This paragraph reports one T cell receptor beta chain. This entry belongs to a study of shared clonotypes between healthy human individuals. The CDR3 contains 15 residues. Deletions cut 5 bases from V and 0 bases from J, with 14 bases between. Germline V gives CDR1 SGHVS, CDR2 FNYEAQ. Profiling relied on immunoSEQ multiplex PCR, and the TCRdb table lists in-frame clones only, not all of them. The table has about 1,500,000 clones, over 95% seen once. This TCR was recovered from a man between 25 and 39 years old in good health. The V call is TRBV7-6, the J call TRBJ2-7; D is perhaps TRBD2 (6 bases). The sample taken for sequencing was naive CD4+ T cells sorted from blood. Subset given: CD45RA+ positively selected. Here the CDR3 reads CASSLVRDHSYEQYF. CDR3 sequence (DNA): TGTGCCAGCAGCCTCGTGCGGGACCACTCCTACGAGCAGTACTTC.